The 9 T cell receptor beta chains below all came from one sample that was sequenced in a study of immune evolution from preneoplasia to lung adenocarcinoma. The data were produced by immunoSEQ multiplex PCR, yet TCRdb's version contains in-frame clones alone and is incomplete. Of approximately 9,000 clones in the sample, 80% to 90% were seen once. Sequencing was done on a sample of FFPE minimally invasive lung adenocarcinoma tissue. The source is an older person with lung adenocarcinoma.

The rearrangement joins TRBV10-3 to TRBJ1-6, with TRBD1 matching over 8 bases. After removal of 6 bases from V and 8 bases from J, the junction contained 0 bases not matched to a gene. CDR1 ENHRY and CDR2 SYGVKD come from the germline V gene. The CDR3 runs to 12 residues. The CDR3 loop is CAIRTGDSPLHF. DNA for the CDR3: TGTGCCATCAGGACAGGGGATTCACCCCTCCACTTT.

V is TRBV6-5 and J is TRBJ1-2; 12 nucleotides line up with TRBD1. CDR1 and CDR2 from the germline V gene are MNHEY and SVGAGI. This CDR3 is 15 amino acids long. V was pared by 6 bases and J by 5 bases, with 7 bases of the junction left unmatched. The chain's CDR3 is CASRLGTGGWYGYTF. DNA of the CDR3: TGTGCCAGCAGGCTCGGGACAGGGGGCTGGTATGGCTACACCTTC.

J is TRBJ2-7 and V is TRBV9; 11 nucleotides align to TRBD2. Trimming removed 1 base from V and 4 bases from J; junction bases left unmatched: 7. Germline V gives CDR1 SGDLS, CDR2 YYNGEE. This CDR3 spans 16 amino acids. CDR3 nucleotide sequence: TGTGCCAGCAGCGTAACCCCCGGGACTAGCGGTTACGAGCAGTACTTC. Translation: CASSVTPGTSGYEQYF.

This chain joins TRBV18 and TRBJ2-1, with TRBD1 identical over 10 bases. With 2 bases clipped from V and 4 bases from J, the junction kept 14 bases outside the gene matches. CDR3 length: 19 amino acids. CDR1 is KGHSH and CDR2 is LQKENI in the germline V gene. CDR3 loop: CASSPSRQGANPGYNEQFF. Here the CDR3 DNA reads TGTGCCAGCTCACCATCTCGACAGGGGGCAAACCCGGGATACAATGAGCAGTTCTTC.

The chain links TRBV10-3 to TRBJ1-6; 10 nucleotides agree with TRBD1. The germline CDR1 and CDR2 sequences are ENHRY and SYGVKD. With V trimmed by 10 bases and J by 8 bases, 5 bases remained unmatched. This CDR3 is 13 amino acids long. The DNA of the CDR3 is TGTGCCAGCCGACAGGGGGCGGATTCACCCCTCCACTTT. Residues: CASRQGADSPLHF.

The chain recombines TRBV18 with TRBJ2-7; D may match TRBD1 or TRBD2 (5 bases each). CDR3 length: 14 residues. Trimming took off 3 bases at V and 0 bases at J, with 9 bases between the two ends. CDR1 and CDR2 (germline): KGHSH, LQKENI. CDR3 DNA sequence: TGTGCCAGCTCACCGGGACGGAACTCCTACGAGCAGTACTTC. Translated, it gives CASSPGRNSYEQYF.

This clone was seen once. V gene TRBV11-2 combines with J gene TRBJ1-1, with D unresolved. Trimming shortened V by 5 bases and J by 1 base, and 11 bases separated the two germline ends. The CDR3 is 14 residues long. Germline V gives CDR1 SGHAT, CDR2 FQNNGV. The CDR3 sequence is CASSPGMRNTEAFF. The CDR3 coding sequence is TGTGCCAGCAGCCCCGGGATGAGGAACACTGAAGCTTTCTTT.

The CDR3 here is CASSLVAGGRDEQYF. The CDR3 coding sequence is TGCGCCAGCAGCTTGGTCGCAGGGGGTAGAGACGAGCAGTACTTC. The V call is TRBV5-1, the J call TRBJ2-7; 7 bases are a match to TRBD1. Germline CDR1 is SGHRS and CDR2 is YFSETQ. This CDR3 spans 15 amino acids. V lost 0 bases to trimming and J lost 5 bases; unmatched junction nucleotides: 8.

V gene TRBV7-6 combines with J gene TRBJ2-1; D call uncertain. This CDR3 is 16 amino acids long. Trimming shortened V by 2 bases and J by 4 bases, and 15 bases separated the two germline ends. Germline V lookup: CDR1 SGHVS, CDR2 FNYEAQ. Written as DNA, the CDR3 is TGTGCCAGCAGCTTACGGCACCCTGTAGGGTACAATGAGCAGTTCTTC. Translating gives CASSLRHPVGYNEQFF. Using reference TRBV7-6 and TRBJ2-1 for the parts outside the CDR3, the full variable domain is GAGVSQSPRYKVTKRGQDVALRCDPISGHVSLYWYRQALGQGPEFLTYFNYEAQQDKSGLPNDRFSAERPEGSISTLTIQRTEQRDSAMYRCASSLRHPVGYNEQFFGPGTRLTVL.